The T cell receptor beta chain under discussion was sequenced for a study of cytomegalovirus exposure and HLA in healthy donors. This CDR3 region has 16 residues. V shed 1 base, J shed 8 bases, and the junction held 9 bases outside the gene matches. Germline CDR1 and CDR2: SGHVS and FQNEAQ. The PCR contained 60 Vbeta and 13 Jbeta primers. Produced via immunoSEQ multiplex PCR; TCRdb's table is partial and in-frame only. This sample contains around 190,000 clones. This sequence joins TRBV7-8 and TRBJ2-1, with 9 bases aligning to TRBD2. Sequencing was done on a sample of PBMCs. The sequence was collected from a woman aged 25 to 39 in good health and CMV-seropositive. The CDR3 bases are TGTGCCAGCAGCTTAGGGCGACTAGCGGTAAGGGATGAGCAGTTCTTC. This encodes CASSLGRLAVRDEQFF.